This T cell receptor beta chain originates from a study of blood T cell repertoires in COVID-19. The overall study: The United States, Italy and Spain provided the acute and convalescent COVID-19 samples. PBMCs, B-cell-depleted T cells, or T cells were the source of the cDNA or gDNA that made up the material.

V was pared by 2 bases and J by 4 bases, with 5 bases of the junction left unmatched. The CDR3 has 15 amino acids. Germline V gene lookup returns CDR1 KGHSH and CDR2 LQKENI. Methods used by the authors: By means of reference gene primer amplification, nucleated cell counts were estimated. The data were produced by immunoSEQ multiplex PCR, yet TCRdb's version contains in-frame clones alone and is incomplete. That table is the source of V, J and clone size, and D and trimming were worked out from the DNA. The table includes about 230,000 clones, around four fifths detected once. The sequenced sample consisted of peripheral blood. The clonotype comes from a woman in her 70s with active or convalescent COVID-19. V is TRBV18 and J is TRBJ1-1, with 9 bases aligning to TRBD1. This chain's CDR3 is CASSPSGQGGTEAFF. The CDR3 DNA sequence: TGTGCCAGCTCACCATCGGGACAGGGCGGCACTGAAGCTTTCTTT.